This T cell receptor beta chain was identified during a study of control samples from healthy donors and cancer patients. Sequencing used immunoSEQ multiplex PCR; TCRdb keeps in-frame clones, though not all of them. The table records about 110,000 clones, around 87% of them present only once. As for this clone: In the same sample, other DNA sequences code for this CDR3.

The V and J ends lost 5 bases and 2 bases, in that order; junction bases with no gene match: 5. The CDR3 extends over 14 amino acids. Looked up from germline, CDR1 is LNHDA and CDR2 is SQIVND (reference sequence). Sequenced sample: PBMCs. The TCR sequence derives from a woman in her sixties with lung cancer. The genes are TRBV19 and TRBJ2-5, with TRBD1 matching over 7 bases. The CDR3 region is CASSFGTAQETQYF. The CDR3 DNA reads TGTGCCAGTAGTTTCGGGACAGCACAAGAGACCCAGTACTTC.